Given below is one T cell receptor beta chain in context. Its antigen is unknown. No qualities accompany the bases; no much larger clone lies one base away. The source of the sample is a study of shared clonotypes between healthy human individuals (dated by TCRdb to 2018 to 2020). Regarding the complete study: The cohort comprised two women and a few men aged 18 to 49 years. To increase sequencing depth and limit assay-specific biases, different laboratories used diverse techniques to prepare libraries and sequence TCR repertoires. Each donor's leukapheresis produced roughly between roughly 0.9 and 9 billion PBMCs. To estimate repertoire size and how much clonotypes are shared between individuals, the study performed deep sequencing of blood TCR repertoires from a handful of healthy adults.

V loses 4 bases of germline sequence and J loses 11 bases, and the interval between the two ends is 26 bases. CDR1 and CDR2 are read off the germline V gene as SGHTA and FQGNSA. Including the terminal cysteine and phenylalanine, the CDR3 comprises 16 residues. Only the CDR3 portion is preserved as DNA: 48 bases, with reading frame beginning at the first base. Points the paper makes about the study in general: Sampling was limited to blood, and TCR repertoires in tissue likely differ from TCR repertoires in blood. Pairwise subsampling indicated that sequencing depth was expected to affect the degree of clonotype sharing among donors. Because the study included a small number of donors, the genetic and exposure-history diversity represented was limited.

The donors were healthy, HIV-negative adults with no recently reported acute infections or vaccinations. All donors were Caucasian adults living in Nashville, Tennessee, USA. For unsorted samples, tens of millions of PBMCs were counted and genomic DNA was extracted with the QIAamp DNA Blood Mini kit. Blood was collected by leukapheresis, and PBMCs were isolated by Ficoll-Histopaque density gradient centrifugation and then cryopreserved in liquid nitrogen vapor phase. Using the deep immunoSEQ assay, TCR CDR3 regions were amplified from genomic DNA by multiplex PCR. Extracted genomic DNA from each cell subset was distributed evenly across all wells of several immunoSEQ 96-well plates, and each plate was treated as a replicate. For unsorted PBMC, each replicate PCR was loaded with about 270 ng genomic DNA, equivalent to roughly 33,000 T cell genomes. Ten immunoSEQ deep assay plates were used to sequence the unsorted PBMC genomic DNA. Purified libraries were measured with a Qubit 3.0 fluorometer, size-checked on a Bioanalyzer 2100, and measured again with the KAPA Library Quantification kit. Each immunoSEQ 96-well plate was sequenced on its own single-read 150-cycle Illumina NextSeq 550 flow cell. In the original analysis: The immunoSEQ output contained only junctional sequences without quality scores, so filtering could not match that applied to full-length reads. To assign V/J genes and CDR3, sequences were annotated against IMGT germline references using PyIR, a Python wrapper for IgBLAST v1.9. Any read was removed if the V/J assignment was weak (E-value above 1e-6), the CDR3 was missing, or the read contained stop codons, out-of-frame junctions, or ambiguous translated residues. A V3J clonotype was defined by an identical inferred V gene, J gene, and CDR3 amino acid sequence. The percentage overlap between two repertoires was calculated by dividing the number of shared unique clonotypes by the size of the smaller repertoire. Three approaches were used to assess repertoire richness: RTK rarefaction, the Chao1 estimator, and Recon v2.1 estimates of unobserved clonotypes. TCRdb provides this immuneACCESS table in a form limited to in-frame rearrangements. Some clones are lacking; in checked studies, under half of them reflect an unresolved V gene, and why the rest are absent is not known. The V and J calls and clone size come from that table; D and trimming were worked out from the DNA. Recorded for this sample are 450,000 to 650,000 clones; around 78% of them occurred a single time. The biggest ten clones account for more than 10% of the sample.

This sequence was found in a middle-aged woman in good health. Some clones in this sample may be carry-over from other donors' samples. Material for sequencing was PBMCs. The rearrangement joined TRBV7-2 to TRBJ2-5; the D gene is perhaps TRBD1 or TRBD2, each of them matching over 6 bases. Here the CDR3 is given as CASSSPGQGKWREQYF. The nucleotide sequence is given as TGTGCCAGCAGCTCGCCAGGGCAGGGGAAGTGGAGGGAGCAGTACTTC.